The clone carrying this TCR beta chain was seen ten or more times. As yet, its antigen is unknown. Since it is a stray read in a library aimed at alpha chains, this beta chain has a size that is not meaningful. Every individual TCR cDNA molecule carried its own unique molecular identifier, which allowed correction of PCR and sequencing errors. TCRdb analysed the 5' RACE reads with MiXCR anew, one entry per CDR3 protein. The sample has some 6,900 distinct CDR3 sequences; around 13% are singletons. This entry belongs to a study of spatial heterogeneity in lung cancer. On the study more broadly: A consistent excess of beta-chain over alpha-chain sequences was detected. As counted in raw reads, each unique TCR and UMI combination appeared more than ten times on average.

Time point indicated: sample taken at primary tumor resection. Untreated early-stage non-small cell lung cancer patients, over 55 in total, were the donors. CDR3 length: 14 amino acids. Per germline, CDR1 MDHEN and CDR2 SYDVKM. V was pared by 6 bases and J by 0 bases, with 12 bases between. Study-level findings and limits: Mutation tallies in tumors tracked expanded intratumoral alpha and beta TCR counts.

The sequence was collected from a male donor with early-stage non-small cell lung cancer. The material was lung tumor tissue, obtained at surgery. The chain is built from TRBV28 and TRBJ2-7; D is perhaps TRBD2 (5 bases). This CDR3 reads CASSLSDPSYEQYF. The CDR3, as DNA: TGTGCCAGCAGCCTTAGCGATCCCTCCTACGAGCAGTACTTC.